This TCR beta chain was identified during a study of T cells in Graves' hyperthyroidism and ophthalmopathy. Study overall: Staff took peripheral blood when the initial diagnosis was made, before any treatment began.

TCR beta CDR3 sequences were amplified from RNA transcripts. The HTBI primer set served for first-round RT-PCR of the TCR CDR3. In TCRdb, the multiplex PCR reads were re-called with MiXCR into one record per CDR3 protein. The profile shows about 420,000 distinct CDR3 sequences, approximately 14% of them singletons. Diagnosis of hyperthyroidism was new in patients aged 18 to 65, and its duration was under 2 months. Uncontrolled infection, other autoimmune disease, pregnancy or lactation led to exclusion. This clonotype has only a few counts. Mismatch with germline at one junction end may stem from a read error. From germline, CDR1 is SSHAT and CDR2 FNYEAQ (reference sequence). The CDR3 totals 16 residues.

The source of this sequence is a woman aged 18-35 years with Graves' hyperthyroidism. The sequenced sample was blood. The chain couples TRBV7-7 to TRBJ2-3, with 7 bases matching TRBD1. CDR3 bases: TGTGCTAGCAGCTTAGGGGGCAGTACTAGCACAGATACGCAGTATTTT. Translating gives CASSLGGSTSTDTQYF.